This passage covers 32 T cell receptor beta chains from one sample sequenced in a study of breast tumors, draining lymph nodes, adjacent tissues. TCRdb re-analysed the multiplex PCR reads in MiXCR, keeping a single row per CDR3 protein. Among roughly 25,000 distinct CDR3 sequences listed, 68% were seen once. Sequenced material: tumor-adjacent breast tissue. Receptors originate from a female donor with breast cancer. Some clones in this sample may be carry-over from other donors' samples.

The chain couples TRBV7-3 to TRBJ2-3; D gene unclear. The CDR3 sequence is 14 residues long. Trimming shortened V by 5 bases and J by 3 bases, and 12 bases separated the two germline ends. CDR1 and CDR2 (germline): SGHTA, FQGTGA. The DNA for the CDR3 is TGTGCCAGCAGCCCAGGCGGACCGACAGATACGCAGTATTTT. It specifies CASSPGGPTDTQYF.

This chain uses TRBV5-6 with TRBJ2-1; 7 bases match TRBD2. Trimming at V came to 5 bases and at J to 7 bases, leaving 6 bases not matched to a gene. This CDR3 is built from 13 residues. Germline V gene lookup returns CDR1 SGHDT and CDR2 YYEEEE. CDR3 in DNA: TGTGCCAGCAGACTTGTGGGGGGGAATGAGCAGTTCTTC. Translated, it gives CASRLVGGNEQFF.

This clonotype was seen only a few times. The genes are TRBV15 and TRBJ2-7; 9 bases fit TRBD2. Germline V gene lookup returns CDR1 LNHNV and CDR2 YYDKDF (reference sequence). Trimming cost V 0 bases and J 3 bases; bases outside gene matches: 12. The CDR3 loop spans 18 amino acids. The CDR3 here is CATSRDSGRRGRGYEQYF. Written as DNA, the CDR3 is TGTGCCACCAGCAGAGATAGCGGGAGAAGGGGCCGAGGCTACGAGCAGTACTTC.

This chain uses TRBV11-2 with TRBJ2-1; a possible D gene is TRBD2 (5 bases). The CDR3 consists of 15 residues. The germline V and J ends were trimmed by 5 bases and 3 bases, with 14 bases remaining between them. CDR1 and CDR2 from the germline V gene are SGHAT and FQNNGV. Here the CDR3 DNA reads TGTGCCAGCAGCACCCCCGCAAGCGGCTACAATGAGCAGTTCTTC. Its protein is CASSTPASGYNEQFF.

CDR3 protein: CASSRTGGNSPLHF. CDR3 bases: TGTGCCAGCAGTCGGACAGGCGGCAATTCACCCCTCCACTTT. V is TRBV6-6 and J is TRBJ1-6; 7 bases fit TRBD1. In germline, CDR1 is MNHNY, CDR2 SVGAGI (reference sequence). The V segment lost 5 bases and the J segment 7 bases; nucleotides outside the gene matches: 5. The CDR3 runs 14 residues.

The rearrangement uses TRBV20-1 and TRBJ1-4; TRBD1 agrees at 9 bases. Germline-derived CDR1 and CDR2 are DFQATT and SNEGSKA (reference sequence). J lost 7 bases, V lost 0 bases, and 6 bases had no gene match. The CDR3 is 15 amino acids. The CDR3 reads CSARDRGQGVEKLFF. The CDR3 nucleotides are TGCAGTGCTAGAGATCGGGGACAGGGAGTTGAAAAACTGTTTTTT.

The genes are TRBV30 and TRBJ1-6, with D perhaps TRBD1 (5 bases). The germline V gene encodes CDR1 GTSNPN and CDR2 SVGIG (reference sequence). CDR3 length: 16 amino acids. Trimming shortened V by 4 bases and J by 7 bases, and 20 bases separated the two germline ends. The CDR3, as DNA: TGTGCCTGGACCCTGGGGGTCAGGGCGGGAAATTCACCCCTCCACTTT. Translated, it gives CAWTLGVRAGNSPLHF.

J is TRBJ1-6 and V is TRBV14, with a weak D call TRBD1 (6 bases). The CDR3 loop spans 16 amino acids. Trimming stripped 4 bases from V and 6 bases from J, with 16 bases between. In germline, CDR1 is SGHDN, CDR2 FVKESK. In DNA form, the CDR3 reads TGTGCCAGCAGCCGGACGACAGGCGGGGGTAATTCACCCCTCCACTTT. Its protein product is CASSRTTGGGNSPLHF.

This sequence joins TRBV27 and TRBJ1-3; D is uncertain. With 2 bases removed from V and 5 bases from J, the gap between germline ends came to 13 bases. There are 15 residues in the CDR3. Germline V CDR1 and CDR2: MNHEY, SMNVEV (reference sequence). CDR3 in DNA: TGTGCCAGCAGTTTAATTCCGGTTGAGAGAAACACCATATATTTT. Residues: CASSLIPVERNTIYF.

CDR3 bases: TGCGCCAGCAGCCTAAGGACTAGCGTCGATGAGCAGTTCTTC. Translation gives CASSLRTSVDEQFF. The chain is built from TRBV5-1 and TRBJ2-1, with 9 bases identical to TRBD2. With V trimmed by 4 bases and J by 8 bases, 7 bases remained unmatched. CDR3 length: 14 amino acids. From germline, CDR1 is SGHRS and CDR2 YFSETQ.

This clonotype has just a few counts. The gene calls are TRBV20-1 and TRBJ1-6, with 8 positions matching TRBD1. Germline assignment: CDR1 DFQATT and CDR2 SNEGSKA (reference sequence). Unmatched junction bases numbered 3, after V lost 4 bases and J lost 7 bases. The CDR3 is made up of 13 amino acids. This CDR3 reads CSAKDRANSPLHF. In DNA, the CDR3 is TGCAGTGCTAAGGACAGGGCAAATTCACCCCTCCACTTT.

CDR3 sequence reads: CASSPYRLAGLHEQYF. For the CDR3, the DNA is TGTGCCAGCAGTCCATACAGACTAGCGGGACTCCACGAGCAGTACTTC. The chain is built from TRBV28 and TRBJ2-7, with 11 bases identical to TRBD2. J was trimmed by 5 bases and V by 5 bases; bases with no gene match: 11. Germline values: CDR1 MDHEN, CDR2 SYDVKM. This CDR3 is built from 16 residues. The full variable domain, with the rest looked up from reference TRBV28 and TRBJ2-7, is DVKVTQSSRYLVKRTGEKVFLECVQDMDHENMFWYRQDPGLGLRLIYFSYDVKMKEKGDIPEGYSVSREKKERFSLILESASTNQTSMYLCASSPYRLAGLHEQYFGPGTRLTVT.

V gene TRBV19 combines with J gene TRBJ1-2; 9 bases align to TRBD1. The CDR3 runs 13 residues. CDR1 is LNHDA and CDR2 is SQIVND in the germline V gene (reference sequence). The trim removed 7 bases at V and 4 bases at J, leaving 4 bases unmatched. CDR3 bases: TGTGCCAGTACCAAGGACAGGGGCTATGGCTACACCTTC. Its translation: CASTKDRGYGYTF.

V is TRBV7-2 and J is TRBJ2-5; weak D call: TRBD1 (7 bases). The V end was cut by 5 bases, the J end by 4 bases, with 8 bases between. Germline CDR1 reads SGHTA; CDR2 reads FQGNSA. The length of the CDR3 is 12 residues. CDR3 sequence: CASSQGGETQYF. As DNA, the CDR3 is TGTGCCAGCAGCCAGGGGGGAGAGACCCAGTACTTC. The variable domain in full, with the rest retrieved from reference TRBV7-2 and TRBJ2-5, is GAGVSQSPSNKVTEKGKDVELRCDPISGHTALYWYRQSLGQGLEFLIYFQGNSAPDKSGLPSDRFSAERTGGSVSTLTIQRTQQEDSAVYLCASSQGGETQYFGPGTRLLVL.

The chain employs TRBV20-1 and TRBJ2-1, with TRBD2 identical over 13 bases. V lost 4 bases and J lost 7; bases outside the gene matches: 16. CDR3 length: 18 residues. Germline CDR1 DFQATT, CDR2 SNEGSKA (reference sequence). The chain's CDR3 is CSANGLAGESYRGNEQFF. The CDR3, as DNA: TGCAGTGCTAATGGACTAGCGGGAGAGTCTTACCGAGGGAATGAGCAGTTCTTC.

The chain has TRBV7-9 and TRBJ2-3; the D gene is possibly TRBD1 (6 bases). Trimming pared 3 bases from V and 1 base from J, leaving 11 bases between. CDR3 length equals 15 residues. CDR1 is SEHNR and CDR2 is FQNEAQ in the germline V gene (reference sequence). The CDR3 loop is CASSFAGVGTDTQYF. The CDR3 nucleotides are TGTGCCAGCAGCTTCGCAGGGGTGGGCACAGATACGCAGTATTTT.

The gene calls are TRBV6-5 and TRBJ2-5, with TRBD1 matching 7 bases. This CDR3 comprises 16 residues. Trimming took 4 bases from V and 4 from J; bases not matched to a gene: 12. CDR1 and CDR2 (germline): MNHEY, SVGAGI. The CDR3 region has the DNA TGTGCCAGCAGTTCCCAGGGGGAAGCCCATACAGAGACCCAGTACTTC. Residues: CASSSQGEAHTETQYF.

This clonotype has just one count. The V call is TRBV3-1, the J call TRBJ2-1; 11 bases are a match to TRBD2. Germline CDR1 and CDR2: LGHDT and YNNKEL (reference sequence). The V and J ends lost 6 bases and 12 bases, in that order; junction bases with no gene match: 10. This CDR3 is 14 amino acids long. CDR3 DNA: TGTGCCAGCAGACACGGTTCTAGCGGGGGGACGCAGTTCTTC. Protein product: CASRHGSSGGTQFF.

This clonotype was observed at least ten times. One end of the junction varies from germline; a read error may be responsible. J is TRBJ2-7 and V is TRBV10-3; either TRBD1 or TRBD2 may supply D (5 bases each). Germline loops: CDR1 ENHRY, CDR2 SYGVKD. The CDR3 runs 14 residues. Written as DNA, the CDR3 is TGTGCCATCAGTGGGGGACCCAGAGGTTACGGGCAGTACTTC. Translating gives CAISGGPRGYGQYF.

This clonotype was detected a few times. The chain combines TRBV4-1 with TRBJ1-3; D is undetermined. The CDR3 runs 16 residues. Trimming removed 1 base at V and 0 bases at J, with 10 bases between. Germline CDR1 reads MGHRA; CDR2 reads YSYEKL. In DNA form, the CDR3 reads TGCGCCAGCAGCCAAGCAGACACGAGCTCTGGAAACACCATATATTTT. Translating gives CASSQADTSSGNTIYF.

The table lists this clonotype with many counts. V usage is TRBV10-3 and J usage is TRBJ2-5; D is perhaps TRBD1 (6 bases). Deletions cut 4 bases from V and 5 bases from J, with 11 bases between. Germline V CDR1 and CDR2: ENHRY, SYGVKD. This CDR3 contains 13 residues. CDR3 coding DNA: TGTGCCATCAGTGGGGGGCCCGGGGAGACCCAGTACTTC. This encodes CAISGGPGETQYF.

The chain combines TRBV5-1 with TRBJ2-1; 9 bases line up with TRBD2. Trimming at V came to 3 bases and at J to 10 bases, leaving 14 bases not matched to a gene. The germline CDR1 and CDR2 sequences are SGHRS and YFSETQ. CDR3 length: 16 residues. The CDR3 loop reads CASSSSGFVAGVEQFF. For the CDR3, the DNA is TGCGCCAGCAGCTCTTCTGGGTTTGTAGCGGGAGTAGAGCAGTTCTTC.

The count of this clonotype is one. The chain couples TRBV10-3 to TRBJ1-4, with a tentative D call TRBD1 (5 bases). Looked up from germline, CDR1 is ENHRY and CDR2 is SYGVKD. The CDR3 is 12 amino acids. Trimming pared 10 bases from V and 5 bases from J, leaving 11 bases between. The DNA of the CDR3 is TGTGCCACTAGGGACGAGAATGAAAAACTGTTTTTT. This translates into CATRDENEKLFF.

CDR3 region: CASTTSAFTDTQYF. CDR3 DNA: TGTGCCAGCACTACTAGCGCATTCACAGATACGCAGTATTTT. The J gene is TRBJ2-3, the V gene TRBV2; 7 nucleotides agree with TRBD2. J gave up 2 bases and V 7 bases, and 6 bases lay outside the gene matches. Germline loops: CDR1 SNHLY, CDR2 FYNNEI. The CDR3 is 14 residues long.

In this sample, this clonotype is medium-sized. The rearrangement uses TRBV2 and TRBJ1-4, with 7 bases aligning to TRBD1. The CDR3 runs to 14 residues. Germline V gene data show CDR1 as SNHLY and CDR2 as FYNNEI. V lost 10 bases and J lost 8; bases outside the gene matches: 13. CDR3 DNA: TGTGCCACCAACAGGGGCTGGGGGGAGGAAAAACTGTTTTTT. Translated: CATNRGWGEEKLFF.

This clonotype has just one count. The chain is built from TRBV20-1 and TRBJ2-7, with D hard to call. The length of the CDR3 is 13 residues. V was cut by 1 base and J by 2 bases, with 9 bases left in between. Germline V lookup: CDR1 DFQATT, CDR2 SNEGSKA (reference sequence). CDR3 residues: CSARGAHPYEQYF. The DNA for the CDR3 is TGCAGTGCTAGAGGTGCGCACCCCTACGAGCAGTACTTC.

Ten or more counts support this clonotype. The rearrangement links TRBV6-1 to TRBJ1-5; TRBD1 matches at 10 bases. This CDR3 is 14 amino acids long. Germline CDR1 MNHNS, CDR2 SASEGT. V lost 1 base and J lost 6; bases outside the gene matches: 0. CDR3 amino acids: CASSEGQGAQPQHF. The CDR3 nucleotides are TGTGCCAGCAGTGAAGGACAGGGGGCTCAGCCCCAGCATTTT.

In this sample, this clonotype turned up once. The chain is built from TRBV19 and TRBJ2-1; 12 bases are shared with TRBD2. The V and J ends lost 4 bases and 5 bases, in that order; junction bases with no gene match: 9. Germline assignment: CDR1 LNHDA and CDR2 SQIVND (reference sequence). The CDR3 consists of 17 residues. CDR3 sequence reads: CASSTERGLAGHNEQFF. CDR3 DNA: TGTGCCAGTAGTACGGAAAGGGGACTAGCGGGCCACAATGAGCAGTTCTTC.

The V call is TRBV9, the J call TRBJ2-3; TRBD1 matches 9 bases. Germline trimming cut 6 bases from V and 5 bases from J; bases unmatched to any gene: 10. This CDR3 has 15 residues. Germline V gives CDR1 SGDLS, CDR2 YYNGEE. CDR3 region: CASTFRDRVKDTQYF. CDR3 DNA sequence: TGTGCCAGCACCTTCCGGGACAGGGTGAAAGATACGCAGTATTTT.

This chain uses TRBV11-2 with TRBJ2-5, with TRBD2 matching 9 bases. CDR1 and CDR2 from the germline V gene are SGHAT and FQNNGV. Losses at the gene ends were 9 bases for V and 5 bases for J; bases not matched to a gene: 7. This CDR3 region has 13 residues. The CDR3 coding sequence is TGTGCCAGTAGCGGGAGCTCGCAGGAGACCCAGTACTTC. It codes for CASSGSSQETQYF. The variable domain in full, completed from reference TRBV11-2 and TRBJ2-5, reads EAGVAQSPRYKIIEKRQSVAFWCNPISGHATLYWYQQILGQGPKLLIQFQNNGVVDDSQLPKDRFSAERLKGVDSTLKIQPAKLEDSAVYLCASSGSSQETQYFGPGTRLLVL.

The V gene is TRBV5-5, the J gene TRBJ2-1; D call uncertain. The germline gives CDR1 SGHKS, CDR2 YYEKEE (reference sequence). This CDR3 has 15 residues. With 0 bases removed from V and 0 bases from J, the gap between germline ends came to 7 bases. CDR3 DNA sequence: TGTGCCAGCAGCTTGGACCTTAGCTCCTACAATGAGCAGTTCTTC. It specifies CASSLDLSSYNEQFF.

J is TRBJ1-6 and V is TRBV2; D remains ambiguous. CDR1 and CDR2 (germline): SNHLY, FYNNEI. The CDR3 covers 12 residues. V gave up 5 bases and J gave up 6 bases, with 5 bases separating them. CDR3 amino acids: CASSNSNSPLHF. CDR3 nucleotides: TGTGCCAGCAGTAATAGTAATTCACCCCTCCACTTT.